The table lists the clone carrying this T cell receptor (beta chain) with many counts. As yet, its antigen is unknown. The length of the CDR3 is 15 residues. Looked up from germline, CDR1 is DFQATT and CDR2 is SNEGSKA (reference sequence). V was shortened by 5 bases and J by 0 bases, with 15 bases between the two germline ends. Amplification of TCR beta CDR3 regions was performed using RNA transcripts as template. First-round RT-PCR of the TCR CDR3 relied on the HTBI primer set. Each CDR3 protein gets one entry after TCRdb re-called the multiplex PCR reads with MiXCR. The sample holds around 690,000 distinct CDR3 sequences, 15% to 20% seen once. This entry comes from a study of T cells in Graves' hyperthyroidism and ophthalmopathy. Study findings and constraints: The majority of expanded thyroid clonotypes above 0.001 also appeared in blood.

The hyperthyroidism patients had all been newly diagnosed, and their disease duration was under 2 months. Their ages ranged from 18 to 65 years. The authors obtained PBMCs from roughly 10 ml of fresh peripheral blood. The chain employs TRBV20-1 and TRBJ2-3; a possible D gene is TRBD2 (7 bases). Sequencing input: blood. The sequence was obtained from a man in his forties or fifties with Graves' hyperthyroidism. The CDR3 is CSAPQGGGSTDTQYF. The CDR3 DNA reads as TGCAGTGCTCCCCAAGGGGGAGGGAGCACAGATACGCAGTATTTT.